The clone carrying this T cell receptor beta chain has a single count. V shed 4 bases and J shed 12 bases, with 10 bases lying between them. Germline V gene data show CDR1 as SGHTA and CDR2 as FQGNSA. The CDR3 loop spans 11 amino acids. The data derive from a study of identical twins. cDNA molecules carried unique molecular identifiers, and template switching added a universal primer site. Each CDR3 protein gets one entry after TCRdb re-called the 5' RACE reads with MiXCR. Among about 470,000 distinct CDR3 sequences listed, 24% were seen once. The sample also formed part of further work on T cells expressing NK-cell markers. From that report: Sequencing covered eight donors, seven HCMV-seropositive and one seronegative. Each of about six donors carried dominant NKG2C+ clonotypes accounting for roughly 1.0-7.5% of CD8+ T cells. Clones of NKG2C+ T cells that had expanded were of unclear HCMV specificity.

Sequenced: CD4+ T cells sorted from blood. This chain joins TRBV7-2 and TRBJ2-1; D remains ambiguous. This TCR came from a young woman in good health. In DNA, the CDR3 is TGTGCCAGCAGCTCCTCTTACGTGCAGTTCTTC. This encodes CASSSSYVQFF.